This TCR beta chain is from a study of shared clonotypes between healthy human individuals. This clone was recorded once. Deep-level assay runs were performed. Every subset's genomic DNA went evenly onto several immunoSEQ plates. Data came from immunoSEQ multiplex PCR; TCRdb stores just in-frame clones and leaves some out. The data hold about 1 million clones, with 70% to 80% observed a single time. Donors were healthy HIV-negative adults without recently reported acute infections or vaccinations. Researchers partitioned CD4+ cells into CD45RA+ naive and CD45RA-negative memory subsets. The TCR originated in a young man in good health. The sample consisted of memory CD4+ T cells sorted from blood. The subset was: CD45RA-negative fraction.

The CDR3 loop is CASSLGVAGPYNEQFF. The DNA for the CDR3 is TGTGCCAGCAGCTTAGGTGTAGCGGGGCCTTACAATGAGCAGTTCTTC. This chain uses TRBV11-2 with TRBJ2-1; 8 bases match TRBD2. CDR1 and CDR2 from the germline V gene are SGHAT and FQNNGV. The V gene end was trimmed by 1 base and the J gene end by 4 bases; junction bases not matched to a gene: 6. This CDR3 contains 16 residues.